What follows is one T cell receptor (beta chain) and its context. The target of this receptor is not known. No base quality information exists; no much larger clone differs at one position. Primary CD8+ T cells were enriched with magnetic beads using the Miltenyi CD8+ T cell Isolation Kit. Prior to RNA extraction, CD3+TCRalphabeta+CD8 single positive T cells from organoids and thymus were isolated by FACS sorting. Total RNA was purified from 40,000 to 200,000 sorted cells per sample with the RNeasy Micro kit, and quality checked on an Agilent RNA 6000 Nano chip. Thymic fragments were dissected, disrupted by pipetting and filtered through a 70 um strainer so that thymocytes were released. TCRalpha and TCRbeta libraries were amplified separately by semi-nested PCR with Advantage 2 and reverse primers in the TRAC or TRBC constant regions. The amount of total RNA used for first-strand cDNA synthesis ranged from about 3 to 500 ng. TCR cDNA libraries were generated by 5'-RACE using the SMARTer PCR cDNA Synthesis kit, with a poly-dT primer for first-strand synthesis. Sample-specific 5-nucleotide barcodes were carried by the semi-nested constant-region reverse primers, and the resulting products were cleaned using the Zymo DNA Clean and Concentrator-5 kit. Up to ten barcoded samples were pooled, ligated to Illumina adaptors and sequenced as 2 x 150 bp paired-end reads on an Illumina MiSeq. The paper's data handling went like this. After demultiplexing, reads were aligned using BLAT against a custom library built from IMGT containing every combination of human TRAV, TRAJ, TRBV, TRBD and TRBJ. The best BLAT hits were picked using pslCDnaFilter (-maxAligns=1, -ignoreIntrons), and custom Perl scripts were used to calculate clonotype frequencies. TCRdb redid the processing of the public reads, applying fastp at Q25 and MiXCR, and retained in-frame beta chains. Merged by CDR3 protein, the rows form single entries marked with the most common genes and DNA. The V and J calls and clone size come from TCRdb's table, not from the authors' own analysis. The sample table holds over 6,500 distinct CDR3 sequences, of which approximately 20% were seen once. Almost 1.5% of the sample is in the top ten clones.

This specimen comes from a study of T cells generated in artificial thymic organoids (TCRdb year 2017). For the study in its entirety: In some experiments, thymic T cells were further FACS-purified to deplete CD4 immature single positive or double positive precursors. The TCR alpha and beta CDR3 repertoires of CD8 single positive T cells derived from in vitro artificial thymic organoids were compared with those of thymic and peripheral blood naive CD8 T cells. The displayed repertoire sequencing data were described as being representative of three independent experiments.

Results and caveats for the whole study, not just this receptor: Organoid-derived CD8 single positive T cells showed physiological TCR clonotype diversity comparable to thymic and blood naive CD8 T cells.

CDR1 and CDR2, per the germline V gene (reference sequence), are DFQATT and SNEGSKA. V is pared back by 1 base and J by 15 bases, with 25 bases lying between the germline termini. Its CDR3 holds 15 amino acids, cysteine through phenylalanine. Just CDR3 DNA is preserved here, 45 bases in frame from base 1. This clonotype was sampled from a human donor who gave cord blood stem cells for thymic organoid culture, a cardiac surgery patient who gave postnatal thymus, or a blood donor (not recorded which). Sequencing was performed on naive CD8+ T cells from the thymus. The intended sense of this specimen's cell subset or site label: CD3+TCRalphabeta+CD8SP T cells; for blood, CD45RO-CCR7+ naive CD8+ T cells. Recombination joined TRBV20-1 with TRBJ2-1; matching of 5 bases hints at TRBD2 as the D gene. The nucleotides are TGCAGTGCTAGAGGAGGGAGCGGAAAGTACAATGAACGGTTCTTC. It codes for CSARGGSGKYNERFF.